This T cell receptor (beta chain) was observed in a study of T cells expressing NK-cell markers. Whole-study context: The authors derived TCR beta repertoires from sorted CD3+CD56+NKG2C+, CD3+CD56+NKG2C- and CD3+CD56-NKG2C+ T cells.

Whole-study results and caveats: There were a few donors in whom these clonotypes also led the CD3+CD56-NKG2C+ fraction.

Germline V gene sequence: CDR1 SEHNR, CDR2 FQNEAQ (reference sequence). The CDR3 is made up of 14 amino acids. Remarks on this clonotype: Its antigen is as yet unknown.

TCRdb reanalyzed the 5' RACE reads, giving one entry per CDR3 protein sequence and no DNA. The sample totals about 460,000 distinct CDR3 sequences. This TCR came from a woman in her 50s in good health. The chain uses TRBV7-9 and TRBJ2-7; TCRdb indicates TRBD1, and absent DNA this call remains unverified. What was sequenced was blood T cells: a sorted CD56 or NKG2C T cell subset, CD4+ or CD8+ T cells, or bulk PBMC T cells (not recorded which). The CDR3 loop is CASSQPGQSRRQYF.